Here is one T cell receptor beta chain with its context. Its matching antigen is unknown. The germline V gene encodes CDR1 SGHDN and CDR2 FVKESK. The V end lost 2 bases, the J end lost 0 bases, and 20 bases lay between the germline ends. The CDR3 runs 19 residues. This sample was taken from a study of cytomegalovirus exposure and HLA in healthy donors. Study results and limitations: In vitro data verified a few CMV-associated chains as specific for CMV antigens. The listing of 160 or so TCR beta chains classed them as cytomegalovirus-associated.

TCRdb's table, derived via immunoSEQ multiplex PCR, lists solely in-frame clones and lacks some. In the table there are about 240,000 clones, approximately 86% of which are singletons. The source of this sequence is a young woman in good health and CMV-seropositive. The gene calls are TRBV14 and TRBJ2-1; the D gene is possibly TRBD2 (6 bases). Specimen: PBMCs. The CDR3 DNA sequence: TGTGCCAGCAGCCAATCAATCGGCGGGAACCTAGGCTCCTACAATGAGCAGTTCTTC. Amino acids: CASSQSIGGNLGSYNEQFF.